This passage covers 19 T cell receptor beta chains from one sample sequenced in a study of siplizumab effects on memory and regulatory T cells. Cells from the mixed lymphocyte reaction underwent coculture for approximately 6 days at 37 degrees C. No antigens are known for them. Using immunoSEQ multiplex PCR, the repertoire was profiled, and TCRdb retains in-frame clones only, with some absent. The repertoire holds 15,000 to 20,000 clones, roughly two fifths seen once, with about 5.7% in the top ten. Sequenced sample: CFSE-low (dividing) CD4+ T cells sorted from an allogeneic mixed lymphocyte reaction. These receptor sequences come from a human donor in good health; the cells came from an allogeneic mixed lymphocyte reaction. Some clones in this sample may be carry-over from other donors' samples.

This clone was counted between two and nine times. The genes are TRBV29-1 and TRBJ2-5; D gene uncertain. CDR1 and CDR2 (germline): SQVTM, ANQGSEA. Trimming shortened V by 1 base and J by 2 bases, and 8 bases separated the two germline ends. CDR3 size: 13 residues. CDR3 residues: CSVEVRAQETQYF. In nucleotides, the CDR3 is TGCAGCGTTGAAGTCCGGGCACAAGAGACCCAGTACTTC.

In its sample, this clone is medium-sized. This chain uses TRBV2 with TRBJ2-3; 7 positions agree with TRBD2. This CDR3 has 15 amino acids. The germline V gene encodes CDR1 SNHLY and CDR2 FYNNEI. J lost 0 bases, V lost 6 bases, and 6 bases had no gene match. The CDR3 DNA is TGTGCCAGCAGCCGGACTAGGTTAAGCACAGATACGCAGTATTTT. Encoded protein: CASSRTRLSTDTQYF. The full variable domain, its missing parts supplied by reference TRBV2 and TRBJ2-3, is EPEVTQTPSHQVTQMGQEVILRCVPISNHLYFYWYRQILGQKVEFLVSFYNNEISEKSEIFDDQFSVERPDGSNFTLKIRSTKLEDSAMYFCASSRTRLSTDTQYFGPGTRLTVL.

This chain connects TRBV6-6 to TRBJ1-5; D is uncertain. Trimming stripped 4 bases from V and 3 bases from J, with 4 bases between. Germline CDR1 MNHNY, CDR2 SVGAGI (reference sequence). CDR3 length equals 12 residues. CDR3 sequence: CASSWINQPQHF. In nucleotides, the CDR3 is TGTGCCAGCAGTTGGATCAATCAGCCCCAGCATTTT.

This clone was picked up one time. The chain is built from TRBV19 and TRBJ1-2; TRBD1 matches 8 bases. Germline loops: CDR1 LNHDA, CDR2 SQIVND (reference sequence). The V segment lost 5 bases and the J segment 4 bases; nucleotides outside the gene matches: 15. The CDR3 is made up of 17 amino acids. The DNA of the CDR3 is TGTGCCAGTAGTTCACCCTCCTACCCCGACAGGGGCTATGGCTACACCTTC. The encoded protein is CASSSPSYPDRGYGYTF.

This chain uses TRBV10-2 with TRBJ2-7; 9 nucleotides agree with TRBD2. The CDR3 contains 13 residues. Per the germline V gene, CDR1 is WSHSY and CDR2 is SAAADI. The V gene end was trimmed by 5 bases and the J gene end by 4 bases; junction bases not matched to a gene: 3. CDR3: CASSWLAGYEQYF. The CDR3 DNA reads TGCGCCAGCAGTTGGCTAGCGGGATACGAGCAGTACTTC.

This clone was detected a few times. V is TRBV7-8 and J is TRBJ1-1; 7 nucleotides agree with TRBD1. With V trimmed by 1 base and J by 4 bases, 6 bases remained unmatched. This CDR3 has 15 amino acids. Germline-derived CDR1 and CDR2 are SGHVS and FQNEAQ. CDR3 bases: TGTGCCAGCAGCTTAGAAGCAGGGGGACTCACTGAAGCTTTCTTT. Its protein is CASSLEAGGLTEAFF.

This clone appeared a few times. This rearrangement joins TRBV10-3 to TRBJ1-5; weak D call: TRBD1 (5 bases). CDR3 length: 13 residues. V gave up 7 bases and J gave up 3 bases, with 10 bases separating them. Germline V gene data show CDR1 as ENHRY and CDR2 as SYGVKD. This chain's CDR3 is CAIMAGPNQPQHF. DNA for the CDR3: TGTGCCATCATGGCAGGGCCCAATCAGCCCCAGCATTTT.

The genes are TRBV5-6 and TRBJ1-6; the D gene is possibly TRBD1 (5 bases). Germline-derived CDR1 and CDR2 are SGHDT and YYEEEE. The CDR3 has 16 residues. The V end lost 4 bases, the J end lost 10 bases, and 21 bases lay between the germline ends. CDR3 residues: CASSRMQGPRRSPLHF. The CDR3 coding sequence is TGTGCCAGCAGCAGGATGCAGGGCCCGAGGAGGTCACCCCTCCACTTT.

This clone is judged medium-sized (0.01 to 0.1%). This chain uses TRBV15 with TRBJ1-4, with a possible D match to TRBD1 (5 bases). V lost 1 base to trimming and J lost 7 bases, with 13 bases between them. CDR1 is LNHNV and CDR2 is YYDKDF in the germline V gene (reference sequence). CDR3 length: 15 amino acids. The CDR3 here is CATSRVGGVTEKLFF. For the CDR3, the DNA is TGTGCCACCAGCAGAGTGGGAGGGGTTACTGAAAAACTGTTTTTT. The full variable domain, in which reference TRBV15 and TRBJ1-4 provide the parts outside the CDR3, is DAMVIQNPRYQVTQFGKPVTLSCSQTLNHNVMYWYQQKSSQAPKLLFHYYDKDFNNEADTPDNFQSRRPNTSFCFLDIRSPGLGDTAMYLCATSRVGGVTEKLFFGSGTQLSVL.

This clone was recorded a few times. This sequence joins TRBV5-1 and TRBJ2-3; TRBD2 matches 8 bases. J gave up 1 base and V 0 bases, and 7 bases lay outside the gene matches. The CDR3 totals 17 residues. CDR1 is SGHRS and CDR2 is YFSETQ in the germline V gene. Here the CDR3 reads CASSLDTGGPGTDTQYF. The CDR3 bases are TGCGCCAGCAGCTTGGATACGGGGGGGCCGGGCACAGATACGCAGTATTTT.

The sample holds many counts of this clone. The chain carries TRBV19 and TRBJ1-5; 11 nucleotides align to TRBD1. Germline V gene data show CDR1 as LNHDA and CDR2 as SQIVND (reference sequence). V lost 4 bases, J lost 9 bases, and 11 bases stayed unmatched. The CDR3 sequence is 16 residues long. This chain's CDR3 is CASSTPGTGGGSPQHF. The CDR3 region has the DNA TGTGCCAGTAGTACCCCCGGGACAGGGGGTGGATCGCCCCAGCATTTT.

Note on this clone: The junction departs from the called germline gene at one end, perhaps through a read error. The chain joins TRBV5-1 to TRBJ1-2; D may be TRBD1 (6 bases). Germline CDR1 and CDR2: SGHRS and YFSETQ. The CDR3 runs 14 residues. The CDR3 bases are TGCGCCAGCAGCTTGTCAGTCATACAGGGAAGTACCGACTTC. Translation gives CASSLSVIQGSTDF.

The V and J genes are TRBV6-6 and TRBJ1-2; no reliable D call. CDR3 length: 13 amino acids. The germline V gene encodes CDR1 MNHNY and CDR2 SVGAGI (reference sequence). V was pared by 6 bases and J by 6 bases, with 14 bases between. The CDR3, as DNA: TGTGCCAGCAGCCGGCTGGGGTTCGATGGCTACACCTTC. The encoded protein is CASSRLGFDGYTF.

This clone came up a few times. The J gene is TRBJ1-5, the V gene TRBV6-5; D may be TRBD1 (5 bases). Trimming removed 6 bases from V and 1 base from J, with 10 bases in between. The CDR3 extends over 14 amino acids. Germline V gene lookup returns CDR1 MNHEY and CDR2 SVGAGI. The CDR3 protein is CASRAQGSNQPQHF. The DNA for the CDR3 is TGTGCCAGCAGGGCCCAGGGAAGCAATCAGCCCCAGCATTTT.

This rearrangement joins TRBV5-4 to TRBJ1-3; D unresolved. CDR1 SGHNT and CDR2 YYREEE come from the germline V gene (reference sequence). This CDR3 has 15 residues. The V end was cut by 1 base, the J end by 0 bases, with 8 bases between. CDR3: CASSLSRSSGNTIYF. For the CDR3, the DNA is TGTGCCAGCAGCTTGTCGAGGAGCTCTGGAAACACCATATATTTT.

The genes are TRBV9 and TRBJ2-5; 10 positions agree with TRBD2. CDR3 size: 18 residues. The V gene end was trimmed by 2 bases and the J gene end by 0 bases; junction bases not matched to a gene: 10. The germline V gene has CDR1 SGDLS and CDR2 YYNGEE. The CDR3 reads CASSVSTSGILYQETQYF. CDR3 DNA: TGTGCCAGCAGCGTTTCAACTAGCGGGATTCTCTACCAAGAGACCCAGTACTTC.

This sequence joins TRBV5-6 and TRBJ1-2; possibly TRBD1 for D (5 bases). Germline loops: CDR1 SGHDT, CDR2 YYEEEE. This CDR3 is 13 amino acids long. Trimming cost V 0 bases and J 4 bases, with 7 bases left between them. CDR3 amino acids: CASSLVGAYGYTF. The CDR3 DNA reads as TGTGCCAGCAGCTTGGTCGGGGCCTATGGCTACACCTTC.

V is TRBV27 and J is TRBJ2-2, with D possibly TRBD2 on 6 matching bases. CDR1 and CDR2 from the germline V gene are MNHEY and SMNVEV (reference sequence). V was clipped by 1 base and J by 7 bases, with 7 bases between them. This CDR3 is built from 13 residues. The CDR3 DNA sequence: TGTGCCAGCAGTTTATGGGGGGTCGGGGAGCTGTTTTTT. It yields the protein CASSLWGVGELFF.

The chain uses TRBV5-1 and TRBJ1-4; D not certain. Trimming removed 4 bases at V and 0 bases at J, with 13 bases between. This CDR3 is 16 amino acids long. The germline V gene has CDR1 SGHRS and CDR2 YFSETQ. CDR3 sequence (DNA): TGCGCCAGCAGCCCATTCGCAGGTTCAACTAATGAAAAACTGTTTTTT. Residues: CASSPFAGSTNEKLFF.